These 4 T cell receptor beta chains share one sample of origin, sequenced in a study of human T cells and chemical hapten exposure. Specified time point: patch test 3, about 24 weeks after DPC sensitization. Treatment defined: therapeutic diphenylcyclopropenone sensitization with weekly scalp DPC. Using its own MiXCR run on the RACE reads, TCRdb lists one record per CDR3 protein. Of approximately 97,000 distinct CDR3 sequences in the sample, around a quarter are singletons; the top ten hold around 10%. Sequencing was performed on whole blood, taken in connection with sensitization to the hapten diphenylcyclopropenone (DPC). Every receptor here comes from a man between 40 and 49 years old with alopecia areata. Some clones in this sample may be carry-over from other donors' samples.

By sample share, this clonotype is large (0.1 to 1%). This chain connects TRBV20-1 to TRBJ2-1, with 10 bases that match TRBD2. CDR3 length: 18 amino acids. The germline V gene has CDR1 DFQATT and CDR2 SNEGSKA (reference sequence). V gave up 3 bases and J gave up 9 bases; unmatched junction bases: 20. Here the CDR3 reads CSASRSSGSSWLLGEQFF. In DNA, the CDR3 is TGCAGTGCTAGTAGGTCTAGCGGGAGTAGTTGGTTACTCGGTGAGCAGTTCTTC.

The V gene is TRBV28, the J gene TRBJ2-5; D is ambiguous. V was pared by 5 bases and J by 2 bases, with 9 bases between. CDR1 MDHEN and CDR2 SYDVKM come from the germline V gene. There are 13 residues in the CDR3. CDR3 sequence (DNA): TGTGCCAGCAGTCCCCCGAGTCAAGAGACCCAGTACTTC. This codes for CASSPPSQETQYF.

A note on this clonotype: Germline and junction disagree at one end, which may indicate a read error. The chain employs TRBV6-2 or TRBV6-3 and TRBJ2-7; 8 bases match TRBD1. There are 15 residues in the CDR3. The germline V gene encodes CDR1 MNHEY and CDR2 SVGEGT. Here the CDR3 DNA reads TGTGCCAGCAGAAAGACAGGGGTGAGCTCCTACGAGCGGTACTTC. Protein product: CASRKTGVSSYERYF.

This sequence joins TRBV7-9 and TRBJ2-2; 10 bases map to TRBD1. V was pared by 5 bases and J by 4 bases, with 4 bases of the junction left unmatched. The CDR3 has 15 amino acids. Germline loops: CDR1 SEHNR, CDR2 FQNEAQ (reference sequence). This CDR3 is CASSLWTGGTGELFF. CDR3 sequence (DNA): TGTGCCAGCAGCCTTTGGACAGGGGGCACCGGGGAGCTGTTTTTT.